The 26 T cell receptor beta chains below were found in one sample sequenced in a study of shared clonotypes between healthy human individuals. TCRdb keeps only in-frame clones here, not all; method: immunoSEQ multiplex PCR. The sample records about 2,500,000 clones, about 92% being singletons. The sequencing sample was made of naive CD4+ T cells sorted from blood. Regarding subset: CD45RA+ positively selected. Source of these receptors: a man aged 18 to 29 in good health.

The table lists this clone with a count of one. The CDR3 protein is CASSSWSYGFDEAFF. CDR3 DNA: TGCGCCAGCAGCTCTTGGTCGTATGGGTTTGATGAAGCTTTCTTT. The chain joins TRBV5-1 to TRBJ1-1, with D unclear. Germline V gives CDR1 SGHRS, CDR2 YFSETQ. Deletions cut 3 bases from V and 7 bases from J, with 19 bases between. The CDR3 contains 15 residues. Based on the CDR3 plus reference TRBV5-1 and TRBJ1-1, the full variable domain is KAGVTQTPRYLIKTRGQQVTLSCSPISGHRSVSWYQQTPGQGLQFLFEYFSETQRNKGNFPGRFSGRQFSNSRSEMNVSTLELGDSALYLCASSSWSYGFDEAFFGQGTRLTVV.

The chain is built from TRBV19 and TRBJ2-5, with a weak D call TRBD1 (5 bases). From germline, CDR1 is LNHDA and CDR2 SQIVND (reference sequence). V was trimmed by 5 bases and J by 5 bases, leaving 12 bases between them. The CDR3 spans 13 residues. DNA for the CDR3: TGTGCCAGTAGTGATGGGGCGCGGGAGACCCAGTACTTC. Translation gives CASSDGARETQYF.

The chain uses TRBV5-6 and TRBJ2-5; 11 bases fit TRBD2. V was clipped by 6 bases and J by 2 bases; unmatched bases: 6. The CDR3 runs 15 residues. Germline V CDR1 and CDR2: SGHDT, YYEEEE. Here the CDR3 DNA reads TGTGCCAGCAACCCCTTAGCGGGAGGGCAAGAGACCCAGTACTTC. It yields the protein CASNPLAGGQETQYF.

The chain joins TRBV27 to TRBJ1-6; 10 bases match TRBD1. CDR1 is MNHEY, CDR2 SMNVEV, per germline (reference sequence). This CDR3 spans 15 amino acids. The junction had 8 bases not matched to a gene; V was cut back by 7 bases and J by 8 bases. DNA of the CDR3: TGTGCCAGCACCCCCGGGACAGGGGTATATTCACCCCTCCACTTT. This encodes CASTPGTGVYSPLHF.

V gene TRBV28 combines with J gene TRBJ2-5, with D unresolved. V dropped 8 bases and J dropped 1 base, with 11 bases sitting between them. The CDR3 length is 13 residues. Germline V gives CDR1 MDHEN, CDR2 SYDVKM. The CDR3 DNA reads as TGTGCCAGCTGTGAAGGGCGCCAAGAGACCCAGTACTTC. It specifies CASCEGRQETQYF. The complete variable domain, with remaining parts taken from reference TRBV28 and TRBJ2-5, reads DVKVTQSSRYLVKRTGEKVFLECVQDMDHENMFWYRQDPGLGLRLIYFSYDVKMKEKGDIPEGYSVSREKKERFSLILESASTNQTSMYLCASCEGRQETQYFGPGTRLLVL.

The chain recombines TRBV18 with TRBJ1-1; 10 bases are shared with TRBD1. Germline V lookup: CDR1 KGHSH, CDR2 LQKENI. The CDR3 consists of 16 residues. V was clipped by 2 bases and J by 1 base; unmatched bases: 4. CDR3 region: CASSPMTGGGNTEAFF. CDR3 nucleotides: TGTGCCAGCTCACCAATGACAGGGGGCGGGAACACTGAAGCTTTCTTT. Looking up the rest from reference TRBV18 and TRBJ1-1 gives the full variable domain: NAGVMQNPRHLVRRRGQEARLRCSPMKGHSHVYWYRQLPEEGLKFMVYLQKENIIDESGMPKERFSAEFPKEGPSILRIQQVVRGDSAAYFCASSPMTGGGNTEAFFGQGTRLTVV.

This chain links TRBV30 with TRBJ1-5, with D possibly matching TRBD1 (6 bases). Germline V gene lookup returns CDR1 GTSNPN and CDR2 SVGIG (reference sequence). The V gene lost 4 bases and the J gene lost 5 bases, with 12 bases spanning the gap. The CDR3 sequence is 13 residues long. The CDR3 DNA follows: TGTGCCTGGACAACAGGGACCGATCAGCCCCAGCATTTT. This encodes CAWTTGTDQPQHF. Full variable domain (remainder filled in from reference TRBV30 and TRBJ1-5): SQTIHQWPATLVQPVGSPLSLECTVEGTSNPNLYWYRQAAGRGLQLLFYSVGIGQISSEVPQNLSASRPQDRQFILSSKKLLLSDSGFYLCAWTTGTDQPQHFGDGTRLSIL.

The rearrangement joins TRBV21-1 to TRBJ2-1; TRBD2, the table's D call, lacks a check against the DNA. TRBV21-1 is given as a pseudogene. The CDR3 contains 14 residues. The CDR3 coding sequence is TGTGCCAGCAGCAAAAGGGTGGGAGGGGATGAGCAGTTCTTC. It yields the protein CASSKRVGGDEQFF.

The CDR3 bases are TGCGCCAGCAGCTTCCAGGCGCGGGAGACCCAGTACTTC. Translated, it gives CASSFQARETQYF. The chain uses TRBV5-1 and TRBJ2-5; no clear D gene. V lost 2 bases to trimming and J lost 5 bases, with 10 bases between them. Germline V gene data show CDR1 as SGHRS and CDR2 as YFSETQ. The CDR3 is 13 amino acids.

In its sample, this clone was seen once. The rearrangement uses TRBV11-2 and TRBJ2-1, with 10 positions matching TRBD2. The length of the CDR3 is 16 residues. The germline gives CDR1 SGHAT, CDR2 FQNNGV. The junction had 14 bases not matched to a gene; V was cut back by 5 bases and J by 10 bases. CDR3 sequence reads: CASSATRRLAGVEQFF. In DNA form, the CDR3 reads TGTGCCAGCAGCGCAACTCGGAGGCTAGCGGGGGTAGAGCAGTTCTTC. Using reference TRBV11-2 and TRBJ2-1 for the parts outside the CDR3, the full variable domain is EAGVAQSPRYKIIEKRQSVAFWCNPISGHATLYWYQQILGQGPKLLIQFQNNGVVDDSQLPKDRFSAERLKGVDSTLKIQPAKLEDSAVYLCASSATRRLAGVEQFFGPGTRLTVL.

The rearrangement links TRBV6-6 to TRBJ2-4; D is undetermined. CDR1 MNHNY and CDR2 SVGAGI come from the germline V gene (reference sequence). The CDR3 covers 13 residues. Trimming took 4 bases from V and 3 from J, leaving 7 bases between them. The CDR3 reads CASSFEVKNIQYF. The CDR3 nucleotides read TGTGCCAGCAGTTTCGAGGTCAAAAACATTCAGTACTTC.

The rearrangement joins TRBV6-6 to TRBJ2-2, with D hard to call. There are 13 residues in the CDR3. Germline V gene data show CDR1 as MNHNY and CDR2 as SVGAGI (reference sequence). V was pared by 5 bases and J by 4 bases, with 8 bases between. The CDR3 region is CASSVGATGELFF. The CDR3 region has the DNA TGTGCCAGCAGTGTCGGTGCCACCGGGGAGCTGTTTTTT.

This chain links TRBV6-5 with TRBJ2-5, with 12 nucleotides matching TRBD1. J was trimmed by 5 bases and V by 5 bases; bases with no gene match: 6. The V gene's germline CDR1 is MNHEY and CDR2 SVGAGI. The CDR3 sequence is 15 residues long. The CDR3 coding sequence is TGTGCCAGCAGTGGGGACAGGGGGCGCCAGGAGACCCAGTACTTC. Translated, it gives CASSGDRGRQETQYF.

The chain joins TRBV13 to TRBJ2-3, with a possible D match to TRBD2 (6 bases). Germline V gene data show CDR1 as PRHDT and CDR2 as FYEKMQ (reference sequence). V lost 0 bases to trimming and J lost 2 bases, with 9 bases between them. CDR3 length equals 15 residues. Here the CDR3 reads CASSLGREYTDTQYF. The CDR3 nucleotides are TGTGCCAGCAGCTTAGGGCGGGAATACACAGATACGCAGTATTTT.

The rearrangement joins TRBV28 to TRBJ1-2; D gene ambiguous. This CDR3 comprises 11 residues. Trimming took 8 bases from V and 4 from J, leaving 8 bases between them. The germline CDR1 and CDR2 sequences are MDHEN and SYDVKM. CDR3 sequence (DNA): TGTGCCAGCTGGACGGTCTATGGCTACACCTTC. Its translation is CASWTVYGYTF.

This chain uses TRBV6-5 with TRBJ1-4, with 9 positions matching TRBD1. Germline assignment: CDR1 MNHEY and CDR2 SVGAGI. CDR3 length: 16 amino acids. V was pared by 2 bases and J by 7 bases, with 8 bases of the junction left unmatched. CDR3: CASSYRTGVVGEKLFF. The CDR3 nucleotides read TGTGCCAGCAGTTACCGGACAGGGGTAGTAGGTGAAAAACTGTTTTTT.

For this clone: Different DNA sequences within this sample yield the same CDR3. This chain links TRBV9 with TRBJ2-5, with D unclear. V lost 0 bases and J lost 4, with 10 bases in between. The CDR3 totals 14 residues. The germline CDR1 and CDR2 sequences are SGDLS and YYNGEE. CDR3 amino acids: CASSVVPSGETQYF. The CDR3 coding sequence is TGTGCCAGCAGCGTAGTTCCATCCGGAGAGACCCAGTACTTC.

This chain links TRBV6-6 with TRBJ2-5; D ambiguous. Germline V lookup: CDR1 MNHNY, CDR2 SVGAGI (reference sequence). This CDR3 is 14 amino acids long. V gave up 0 bases and J gave up 2 bases, with 7 bases separating them. This CDR3 reads CASSYSTLQETQYF. The CDR3 bases are TGTGCCAGCAGTTACTCGACACTACAAGAGACCCAGTACTTC.

V is TRBV6-6 and J is TRBJ2-2; tentatively, D is TRBD1 (5 bases). CDR3 length equals 16 residues. The ends were cut back, 0 bases at V and 6 bases at J, with 14 bases in the middle. Germline CDR1 reads MNHNY; CDR2 reads SVGAGI (reference sequence). The CDR3 sequence is CASSYSAQVVSGELFF. CDR3 nucleotides: TGTGCCAGCAGTTACTCGGCACAGGTGGTATCCGGGGAGCTGTTTTTT.

The chain recombines TRBV14 with TRBJ1-2; TRBD1 matches at 12 bases. J was trimmed by 8 bases and V by 2 bases; bases with no gene match: 6. CDR1 and CDR2 from the germline V gene are SGHDN and FVKESK. The CDR3 is 15 residues long. CDR3 in amino acids: CASSQPGQGARGYTF. The CDR3 region has the DNA TGTGCCAGCAGCCAACCGGGACAGGGGGCGCGAGGCTACACCTTC.

The rearrangement uses TRBV28 and TRBJ2-1; D remains ambiguous. The CDR3 extends over 12 amino acids. V lost 3 bases, J lost 8 bases, and 8 bases lay in between. Germline V gene lookup returns CDR1 MDHEN and CDR2 SYDVKM. CDR3 amino acids: CASSFQIDEQFF. In DNA form, the CDR3 reads TGTGCCAGCAGTTTTCAAATTGATGAGCAGTTCTTC. Full variable domain (rest looked up from reference TRBV28 and TRBJ2-1): DVKVTQSSRYLVKRTGEKVFLECVQDMDHENMFWYRQDPGLGLRLIYFSYDVKMKEKGDIPEGYSVSREKKERFSLILESASTNQTSMYLCASSFQIDEQFFGPGTRLTVL.

The rearrangement links TRBV11-3 to TRBJ2-2; 7 nucleotides agree with TRBD1. Per germline, CDR1 SGHNT and CDR2 YENEEA. V lost 5 bases to trimming and J lost 6 bases; unmatched junction nucleotides: 3. This CDR3 spans 13 amino acids. CDR3 DNA: TGTGCCAGCAGCATTGACAGGGCCGGGGAGCTGTTTTTT. This translates into CASSIDRAGELFF.

The chain combines TRBV5-1 with TRBJ1-5, with a possible D match to TRBD1 (6 bases). This CDR3 is 14 amino acids long. Looked up from germline, CDR1 is SGHRS and CDR2 is YFSETQ. V was cut by 2 bases and J by 5 bases, with 11 bases left in between. CDR3: CASSFGGADQPQHF. DNA of the CDR3: TGCGCCAGCAGCTTCGGGGGGGCGGATCAGCCCCAGCATTTT.

This sequence joins TRBV16 and TRBJ2-3; D gene unclear. Between the trimmed V and J ends, which lost 0 bases and 6 bases, there was a span of 1 base. Germline lookup yields CDR1 KGHSY and CDR2 FQNENV. The CDR3 consists of 11 residues. The CDR3 bases are TGTGCCAGCAGCCAATCCGATACGCAGTATTTT. It codes for CASSQSDTQYF.

This clone came up once. The chain recombines TRBV7-6 with TRBJ2-3; the D is unclear. Looked up from germline, CDR1 is SGHVS and CDR2 is FNYEAQ. The CDR3 is 18 residues long. Trimming stripped 1 base from V and 3 bases from J, with 20 bases between. CDR3 region: CASSLVAGEGLLTDTQYF. The CDR3 coding sequence is TGTGCCAGCAGCTTAGTTGCCGGAGAAGGTCTCTTAACAGATACGCAGTATTTT.

The CDR3: CASSLWQTYEQYF. The CDR3 DNA reads as TGCGCCAGCAGCTTATGGCAGACCTACGAGCAGTACTTC. This chain connects TRBV5-1 to TRBJ2-7; D is unclear. This CDR3 contains 13 residues. V lost 2 bases to trimming and J lost 2 bases, with 8 bases between them. Per the germline V gene, CDR1 is SGHRS and CDR2 is YFSETQ.